This TCR beta chain was sequenced for a study of human T cells and chemical hapten exposure. On the study more broadly: There were per-sample TCR yield variations, arising mainly from small pooled library volume differences.

Study-wide points: Among expanded TCRs, significantly more large CDR3 similarity clusters formed than among controls.

Time point meaning: patch test 3, about 24 weeks after DPC sensitization. Regarding treatment: therapeutic diphenylcyclopropenone sensitization with weekly scalp DPC. Trimming left V 1 base short and J 6 bases short, with 12 bases between. The CDR3 has 15 residues. Germline V lookup: CDR1 SGHAT, CDR2 FQNNGV. There are a few counts of this clonotype. The antigen is unknown. One entry per CDR3 protein results from TCRdb running MiXCR on the RACE reads. This sample has roughly 84,000 distinct CDR3 sequences, with 10% to 14% found just once. The chain couples TRBV11-2 to TRBJ2-2; D might be TRBD2 (6 bases). Specimen: whole blood, collected in connection with sensitization to the hapten diphenylcyclopropenone (DPC). The source is a woman aged 50 to 60 with alopecia areata. Some clones in this sample may be carry-over from other donors' samples. The CDR3 is CASSLGDSRAGELFF. The CDR3 DNA is TGTGCCAGCAGCTTAGGGGACTCCCGCGCCGGGGAGCTGTTTTTT.